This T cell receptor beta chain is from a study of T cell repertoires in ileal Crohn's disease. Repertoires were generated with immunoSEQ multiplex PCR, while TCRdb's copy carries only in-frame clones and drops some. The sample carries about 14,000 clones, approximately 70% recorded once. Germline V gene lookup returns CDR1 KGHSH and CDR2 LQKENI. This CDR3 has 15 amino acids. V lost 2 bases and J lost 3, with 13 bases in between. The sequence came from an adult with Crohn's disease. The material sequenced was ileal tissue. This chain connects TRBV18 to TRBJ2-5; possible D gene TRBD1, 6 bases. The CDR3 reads CASSPRIRTEETQYF. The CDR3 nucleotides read TGTGCCAGCTCACCAAGGATAAGGACAGAAGAGACCCAGTACTTC.